The 31 T cell receptor beta chains given below trace back to one sample, sequenced in a study of T cells expressing NK-cell markers (dated by TCRdb to the early 2020s). The receptor library was made with 5' RACE. Reads for this sample came from an Illumina HiSeq 2000. TCRdb reprocessed the raw reads; every CDR3 protein sequence is a single record, and DNA is not supplied. This sample's table carries about 550,000 distinct CDR3 sequences. The ten largest clones take up around 3.3% of the sample. The specimen was blood T cells: a sorted CD56 or NKG2C T cell subset, CD4+ or CD8+ T cells, or bulk PBMC T cells (not recorded which). The source of these receptors is a man between 18 and 29 years old in good health. Donor details come from another sample of the same person, matched by shared clones.

The gene calls are TRBV5-1 and TRBJ2-3; TCRdb returns TRBD2, unconfirmable since there is no DNA. CDR1 is SGHRS and CDR2 is YFSETQ in the germline V gene. The CDR3 is 15 amino acids. CDR3 region: CASSLTVGGRDTQYF.

The rearrangement uses TRBV11-2 and TRBJ2-3. Germline assignment: CDR1 SGHAT and CDR2 FQNNGV. CDR3 length: 15 residues. The CDR3 region is CASSFSATNTDTQYF. Using reference TRBV11-2 and TRBJ2-3 for the parts outside the CDR3, the full variable domain is EAGVAQSPRYKIIEKRQSVAFWCNPISGHATLYWYQQILGQGPKLLIQFQNNGVVDDSQLPKDRFSAERLKGVDSTLKIQPAKLEDSAVYLCASSFSATNTDTQYFGPGTRLTVL.

The chain is built from TRBV3-1 and TRBJ2-3; the TRBD2 assignment by TCRdb is unverifiable without DNA. Germline CDR1 LGHDT, CDR2 YNNKEL (reference sequence). This CDR3 contains 16 residues. CDR3 in amino acids: CASSRTSGSISDTQYF.

The V call is TRBV7-9, the J call TRBJ2-1. Germline V gene sequence: CDR1 SEHNR, CDR2 FQNEAQ (reference sequence). The CDR3 has 15 residues. CDR3 protein: CASSLVRGLHNEQFF.

The chain uses TRBV12-3 or TRBV12-4 and TRBJ2-1; the TRBD2 assignment by TCRdb is unverifiable without DNA. CDR3 length: 14 amino acids. The CDR3 loop is CASSLRLAGLPQFF.

The chain links TRBV12-3 or TRBV12-4 to TRBJ1-5; checking the TCRdb D call of TRBD1 is not possible without DNA. This CDR3 spans 14 amino acids. The CDR3 sequence is CASTRDRGNQPQHF.

J is TRBJ2-5 and V is TRBV29-1; the D call from TCRdb, TRBD2, cannot be confirmed without DNA. Germline values: CDR1 SQVTM, CDR2 ANQGSEA. CDR3 size: 12 residues. The CDR3 protein is CSGDTSTETQYF.

V is TRBV20-1 and J is TRBJ2-3. The CDR3 contains 13 residues. Looked up from germline, CDR1 is DFQATT and CDR2 is SNEGSKA (reference sequence). This CDR3 is CSARDPPSDTQYF.

The chain recombines TRBV29-1 with TRBJ1-2. The CDR3 spans 13 residues. Germline CDR1 reads SQVTM; CDR2 reads ANQGSEA. The CDR3 here is CSVPSRSMYGYTF.

V usage is TRBV9 and J usage is TRBJ2-5; TCRdb's D gene call, TRBD1, goes unchecked for lack of DNA. The CDR3 covers 17 residues. Germline CDR1 reads SGDLS; CDR2 reads YYNGEE. CDR3: CASSVTAGTGGVETQYF.

The CDR3 sequence is CASRWRGWSEQYF. The chain employs TRBV27 and TRBJ2-7; the TCRdb D gene call, TRBD2, has no DNA to confirm it. CDR1 is MNHEY and CDR2 is SMNVEV in the germline V gene (reference sequence). This CDR3 is 13 amino acids long.

The V gene is TRBV9, the J gene TRBJ2-3. CDR1 and CDR2 from the germline V gene are SGDLS and YYNGEE. This CDR3 is 16 amino acids long. The CDR3 sequence is CASSVALASGTDTQYF.

This chain uses TRBV5-1 with TRBJ2-1; the D gene TCRdb calls, TRBD2, cannot be checked with no DNA. Germline CDR1 SGHRS, CDR2 YFSETQ. This CDR3 is built from 14 residues. The CDR3 is CASSLRLAGDEQFF.

The chain links TRBV20-1 to TRBJ2-1; checking the TCRdb D call of TRBD1 is not possible without DNA. The CDR3 is made up of 15 amino acids. CDR1 and CDR2 (germline): DFQATT, SNEGSKA (reference sequence). This chain's CDR3 is CSAFPLGTANNEQFF.

The chain couples TRBV15 to TRBJ1-1; without DNA, the TCRdb call of TRBD1 cannot be checked. This CDR3 has 15 amino acids. CDR1 is LNHNV and CDR2 is YYDKDF in the germline V gene (reference sequence). The CDR3 protein is CATSRDFGGSSEAFF.

This chain joins TRBV2 and TRBJ2-1. The CDR3 is made up of 13 amino acids. CDR1 and CDR2 from the germline V gene are SNHLY and FYNNEI. This CDR3 reads CASSRDWNNEQFF.

The V call is TRBV5-1, the J call TRBJ2-3; the D call from TCRdb, TRBD2, cannot be confirmed without DNA. The CDR3 consists of 15 residues. Germline CDR1 is SGHRS and CDR2 is YFSETQ. CDR3 protein: CARPNSGTGTDTQYF.

V gene TRBV12-3 or TRBV12-4 combines with J gene TRBJ1-1. The CDR3 contains 14 residues. The chain's CDR3 is CASSPRSGDTEAFF.

The rearrangement links TRBV5-1 to TRBJ2-3; without DNA, the TCRdb call of TRBD2 cannot be checked. The germline gives CDR1 SGHRS, CDR2 YFSETQ. There are 15 residues in the CDR3. CDR3 in amino acids: CASGPQAGVSDTQYF. The entire variable domain, with the rest obtained from reference TRBV5-1 and TRBJ2-3, is as follows: KAGVTQTPRYLIKTRGQQVTLSCSPISGHRSVSWYQQTPGQGLQFLFEYFSETQRNKGNFPGRFSGRQFSNSRSEMNVSTLELGDSALYLCASGPQAGVSDTQYFGPGTRLTVL.

V is TRBV20-1 and J is TRBJ2-2; as DNA is missing, the TRBD1 call by TCRdb cannot be tested. This CDR3 comprises 13 residues. Germline V gene data show CDR1 as DFQATT and CDR2 as SNEGSKA (reference sequence). CDR3 sequence: CSAGSPPTGELFF.

The chain combines TRBV20-1 with TRBJ1-4; TCRdb lists TRBD1, though no DNA is available to test this call. This CDR3 is 15 amino acids long. CDR1 and CDR2 (germline): DFQATT, SNEGSKA (reference sequence). The CDR3: CSASPGSTTNEKLFF.

This sequence joins TRBV27 and TRBJ2-7; without DNA, the TCRdb call of TRBD2 cannot be checked. There are 15 residues in the CDR3. The germline V gene encodes CDR1 MNHEY and CDR2 SMNVEV (reference sequence). This chain's CDR3 is CASSLSSAKTYEQYF.

The V gene is TRBV7-8, the J gene TRBJ2-7; TCRdb's assignment of TRBD1 cannot be checked, as there is no DNA. Germline V gives CDR1 SGHVS, CDR2 FQNEAQ. The CDR3 is made up of 14 amino acids. CDR3 amino acids: CASSRDRGDYEQYF.

The rearrangement uses TRBV4-1 and TRBJ2-2; TCRdb designates TRBD1, a call that cannot be tested without DNA. From germline, CDR1 is MGHRA and CDR2 YSYEKL. The CDR3 covers 17 residues. The CDR3 sequence: CASSQDRSGRRSGELFF.

J is TRBJ2-3 and V is TRBV12-5. The CDR3 runs 14 residues. CDR1 and CDR2 (germline): LGHNT, FRNRAP. This chain's CDR3 is CASGWGQTTDTQYF.

The chain recombines TRBV5-1 with TRBJ2-3; TCRdb reports TRBD2, a call that lacks DNA to check it against. The CDR3 is 18 amino acids. Germline V CDR1 and CDR2: SGHRS, YFSETQ. The chain's CDR3 is CASSLEPPFGPSPDTQYF.

The gene calls are TRBV5-1 and TRBJ2-1; TCRdb reports TRBD2, a call that lacks DNA to check it against. Germline V CDR1 and CDR2: SGHRS, YFSETQ. The CDR3 runs 16 residues. CDR3 protein: CASSLARASGYNEQFF.

The chain uses TRBV24-1 and TRBJ2-1. The CDR3 sequence is 16 residues long. From germline, CDR1 is KGHDR and CDR2 SFDVKD. The CDR3 sequence is CATSDFSGRAYNEQFF.

J is TRBJ2-6 and V is TRBV29-1. Germline CDR1 and CDR2: SQVTM and ANQGSEA. The CDR3 spans 14 residues. The CDR3 loop is CSVGPTSGANVLTF.

The chain has TRBV3-1 and TRBJ1-1. This CDR3 contains 13 residues. The germline V gene encodes CDR1 LGHDT and CDR2 YNNKEL (reference sequence). The CDR3 loop is CASSQDPNSGAFF.

The rearrangement uses TRBV6-5 and TRBJ2-1; as DNA is missing, the TRBD2 call by TCRdb cannot be tested. The CDR3 runs to 16 residues. Germline assignment: CDR1 MNHEY and CDR2 SVGAGI. This chain's CDR3 is CASIGFRSGTRDEQFF.